The clone carrying this T cell receptor (beta chain) occurred once. Antigen unknown. Constant-segment primers served in 5'RACE that generated TCR alpha and TCR beta cDNA libraries bearing sample barcodes and UMIs. TCRdb used MiXCR to reprocess the 5' RACE reads, holding one entry per CDR3 protein. The sample has about 350,000 distinct CDR3 sequences, roughly 13% seen once. Looked up from germline, CDR1 is SEHNR and CDR2 is FQNEAQ (reference sequence). Trimming stripped 7 bases from V and 4 bases from J, with 10 bases between. This CDR3 spans 12 amino acids. This sample was included in a study of T-cell memory formation after mild COVID-19. General observations from the study: Some responding clones appeared in pre-infection memory, suggesting cross-reactive memory joined.

The sample consisted of PBMCs or a T cell subset sorted from them (not recorded which). The origin of this receptor is a man in his late teens or twenties who had mild COVID-19 (a few samples of this study predate the infection). Cell type and time point are not known. The rearrangement uses TRBV7-9 and TRBJ1-2, with no clear D. The CDR3 region has the DNA TGTGCCAGCACCAGCGGCCCCTATGGCTACACCTTC. Protein sequence: CASTSGPYGYTF. Filled out from reference TRBV7-9 and TRBJ1-2, the complete variable domain reads DTGVSQNPRHKITKRGQNVTFRCDPISEHNRLYWYRQTLGQGPEFLTYFQNEAQLEKSRLLSDRFSAERPKGSFSTLEIQRTEQGDSAMYLCASTSGPYGYTFGSGTRLTVV.